This entry lists 30 T cell receptor beta chains sequenced from one sample in a study of CD8 T cells in Susac syndrome. After extraction with the RNeasy kit, roughly 0.5 to 1 ug of the RNA was reverse transcribed using random hexamers. TCRdb independently ran MiXCR on the immunoSEQ multiplex PCR reads; one entry per CDR3 protein. Of about 400,000 distinct CDR3 sequences in the sample, more than 80% are singletons; the top ten hold roughly 0.11%. Sequences were obtained from CD8+ T cells from PBMCs. These receptors were taken from a human donor with multiple sclerosis.

The V and J genes are TRBV5-1 and TRBJ1-1, with D possibly TRBD1 on 5 matching bases. The CDR3 has 14 residues. Trimming took 4 bases from V and 6 from J, leaving 16 bases between them. Germline lookup yields CDR1 SGHRS and CDR2 YFSETQ. CDR3 sequence: CASSIEGAWAEAFF. CDR3 DNA: TGCGCCAGCAGCATCGAAGGGGCGTGGGCTGAAGCTTTCTTT.

This chain links TRBV24-1 with TRBJ2-5, with 7 bases aligning to TRBD1. V lost 3 bases, J lost 3 bases, and 15 bases stayed unmatched. CDR3 size: 18 residues. Germline V gene data show CDR1 as KGHDR and CDR2 as SFDVKD. The chain's CDR3 is CATSDRRCEGGWKETQYF. The CDR3 bases are TGTGCCACCAGTGATCGGAGATGTGAAGGGGGCTGGAAAGAGACCCAGTACTTC.

The CDR3 reads CATSRAQGQLYEQYF. CDR3 bases: TGTGCCACCAGCAGAGCACAAGGACAGCTCTACGAGCAGTACTTC. This rearrangement joins TRBV15 to TRBJ2-7; possibly TRBD1 for D (6 bases). The V gene lost 1 base and the J gene lost 3 bases, with 13 bases spanning the gap. This CDR3 is built from 15 residues. Germline V gene lookup returns CDR1 LNHNV and CDR2 YYDKDF (reference sequence). The full variable domain, its missing parts supplied by reference TRBV15 and TRBJ2-7, is DAMVIQNPRYQVTQFGKPVTLSCSQTLNHNVMYWYQQKSSQAPKLLFHYYDKDFNNEADTPDNFQSRRPNTSFCFLDIRSPGLGDTAMYLCATSRAQGQLYEQYFGPGTRLTVT.

The chain combines TRBV29-1 with TRBJ2-1, with 11 bases matching TRBD2. This CDR3 is built from 13 residues. V lost 7 bases to trimming and J lost 9 bases; unmatched junction nucleotides: 8. CDR1 and CDR2 from the germline V gene are SQVTM and ANQGSEA. The CDR3 protein is CSGGLAGGGEQFF. Written as DNA, the CDR3 is TGCAGCGGAGGGCTAGCGGGGGGTGGTGAGCAGTTCTTC.

This clonotype was observed a handful of times. V usage is TRBV6-5 and J usage is TRBJ2-1; D is unclear. V lost 4 bases to trimming and J lost 0 bases, with 4 bases between them. The CDR3 extends over 13 amino acids. CDR1 is MNHEY and CDR2 is SVGAGI in the germline V gene. CDR3 nucleotide sequence: TGTGCCAGCAGTTCCGTCTCCTACAATGAGCAGTTCTTC. Translation: CASSSVSYNEQFF.

The genes are TRBV6-5 and TRBJ2-3; D gene uncertain. V lost 8 bases to trimming and J lost 2 bases, with 17 bases between them. The CDR3 totals 15 residues. CDR1 and CDR2 from the germline V gene are MNHEY and SVGAGI. In nucleotides, the CDR3 is TGTGCCAGCTCTCAAGGTATCCGGGCCACAGATACGCAGTATTTT. The encoded protein is CASSQGIRATDTQYF.

This sequence joins TRBV19 and TRBJ1-1; D might be TRBD1 (5 bases). Trimming removed 3 bases at V and 0 bases at J, with 8 bases between. Germline CDR1 reads LNHDA; CDR2 reads SQIVND (reference sequence). The CDR3 covers 14 residues. Written as DNA, the CDR3 is TGTGCCAGTAGTATGGGAGGGGTGAACACTGAAGCTTTCTTT. This codes for CASSMGGVNTEAFF.

V gene TRBV6-5 combines with J gene TRBJ2-7; 8 bases match TRBD1. This CDR3 contains 13 residues. Germline CDR1 and CDR2: MNHEY and SVGAGI. Trimming cost V 2 bases and J 6 bases; bases outside gene matches: 3. The CDR3 nucleotides read TGTGCCAGCAGTTACGGGCAGGGGGCCGAGCAGTACTTC. Translating gives CASSYGQGAEQYF.

J is TRBJ2-3 and V is TRBV5-1, with TRBD2 matching 8 bases. Losses at the gene ends were 5 bases for V and 1 base for J; bases not matched to a gene: 9. Germline lookup yields CDR1 SGHRS and CDR2 YFSETQ. The CDR3 is made up of 16 amino acids. CDR3 in DNA: TGCGCCAGCAGTACCCTGGGACTAGACCGCACAGATACGCAGTATTTT. This gives the protein CASSTLGLDRTDTQYF.

The chain uses TRBV20-1 and TRBJ2-1, with 13 bases aligning to TRBD2. Germline V gene sequence: CDR1 DFQATT, CDR2 SNEGSKA (reference sequence). V trimming: 5 bases; J trimming: 6 bases; junction bases outside the gene matches: 10. This CDR3 comprises 16 residues. CDR3 amino acids: CSARRLAGGKGNEQFF. Here the CDR3 DNA reads TGCAGTGCTCGAAGACTAGCGGGGGGTAAAGGCAATGAGCAGTTCTTC.

The chain couples TRBV3-1 to TRBJ2-1; 9 bases match TRBD2. The CDR3 has 15 amino acids. Germline CDR1 and CDR2: LGHDT and YNNKEL (reference sequence). Losses at the gene ends were 1 base for V and 6 bases for J; bases not matched to a gene: 4. The CDR3 here is CASSQGTSASNEQFF. Written as DNA, the CDR3 is TGTGCCAGCAGCCAAGGGACTAGCGCCTCCAATGAGCAGTTCTTC.

V gene TRBV6-5 combines with J gene TRBJ2-3; 8 bases are a match to TRBD2. Germline CDR1 reads MNHEY; CDR2 reads SVGAGI. This CDR3 spans 15 amino acids. Trimming took 7 bases from V and 0 from J; bases not matched to a gene: 6. DNA of the CDR3: TGTGCCAGCACCCCACTAGCGGCTAGCACAGATACGCAGTATTTT. Residues: CASTPLAASTDTQYF.

In nucleotides, the CDR3 is TGCGCCAGCAGCACGGAACCGGGACTAGCGGGCGGATCACCACCCCGGGAGCTGTTTTTT. It translates to CASSTEPGLAGGSPPRELFF. The chain recombines TRBV5-1 with TRBJ2-2, with 12 bases fitting TRBD2. Losses at the gene ends were 4 bases for V and 9 bases for J; bases not matched to a gene: 22. CDR1 is SGHRS, CDR2 YFSETQ, per germline. The CDR3 extends over 20 amino acids. Together with reference TRBV5-1 and TRBJ2-2, the CDR3 gives the full variable domain: KAGVTQTPRYLIKTRGQQVTLSCSPISGHRSVSWYQQTPGQGLQFLFEYFSETQRNKGNFPGRFSGRQFSNSRSEMNVSTLELGDSALYLCASSTEPGLAGGSPPRELFFGEGSRLTVL.

The genes are TRBV5-1 and TRBJ1-5; D is perhaps TRBD1 (6 bases). Trimming took off 4 bases at V and 1 base at J, with 12 bases between the two ends. Per germline, CDR1 SGHRS and CDR2 YFSETQ. This CDR3 is built from 15 residues. This CDR3 reads CASSLEGGSNQPQHF. CDR3 sequence (DNA): TGCGCCAGCAGCCTTGAGGGGGGAAGCAATCAGCCCCAGCATTTT.

The chain joins TRBV5-1 to TRBJ2-1; 9 bases map to TRBD1. CDR1 is SGHRS, CDR2 YFSETQ, per germline. Unmatched junction bases numbered 2, after V lost 0 bases and J lost 1 base. The CDR3 runs to 16 residues. CDR3 nucleotide sequence: TGCGCCAGCAGCTTGGATGGACAGGGGTCCTACAATGAGCAGTTCTTC. Protein product: CASSLDGQGSYNEQFF.

This clonotype has only a few counts. The chain combines TRBV5-4 with TRBJ2-5, with 8 bases identical to TRBD1. The germline gives CDR1 SGHNT, CDR2 YYREEE (reference sequence). V dropped 3 bases and J dropped 2; count of bases not matched to a gene: 12. The CDR3 consists of 17 residues. DNA of the CDR3: TGTGCCAGCAGCTCACCCGGACAGGGATTAGGGCAAGAGACCCAGTACTTC. Encoded protein: CASSSPGQGLGQETQYF.

This clonotype occurred once. The rearrangement links TRBV3-1 to TRBJ2-5; 7 bases are shared with TRBD1. The germline CDR1 and CDR2 sequences are LGHDT and YNNKEL (reference sequence). The CDR3 is 13 amino acids. Trimming removed 7 bases from V and 3 bases from J; junction bases left unmatched: 5. The CDR3 loop reads CASILTGEETQYF. The CDR3 DNA sequence: TGTGCCAGCATCCTTACAGGGGAAGAGACCCAGTACTTC.

The gene calls are TRBV12-3 or TRBV12-4 and TRBJ2-7; no firm D call. Between the trimmed V and J ends, which lost 5 bases and 2 bases, there was a span of 13 bases. The CDR3 is made up of 14 amino acids. In DNA form, the CDR3 reads TGTGCCAGCAGTGTCGGATCCTCAACCTACGAGCAGTACTTC. This gives the protein CASSVGSSTYEQYF.

The table lists this clonotype with a few counts. The chain combines TRBV12-3 or TRBV12-4 with TRBJ2-1; TRBD2 matches at 10 bases. V shed 7 bases and J 7 bases; nucleotides not matched to a gene: 10. The CDR3 sequence is 15 residues long. The CDR3 region is CASTNEGTSVNEQFF. CDR3 coding DNA: TGTGCCAGCACCAATGAGGGGACTAGCGTAAATGAGCAGTTCTTC.

The chain recombines TRBV30 with TRBJ1-1; D remains ambiguous. CDR3 size: 13 residues. Germline V gene data show CDR1 as GTSNPN and CDR2 as SVGIG (reference sequence). V was cut by 5 bases and J by 0 bases, with 10 bases left in between. CDR3 DNA: TGTGCCTGGGGTTCCGGGATGAACACTGAAGCTTTCTTT. Amino acids: CAWGSGMNTEAFF.

The V call is TRBV20-1, the J call TRBJ1-2; D call uncertain. The ends were cut back, 3 bases at V and 7 bases at J, with 6 bases in the middle. CDR3 length: 10 amino acids. From germline, CDR1 is DFQATT and CDR2 SNEGSKA (reference sequence). CDR3 nucleotides: TGCAGTGCTAGTGGGAGTGGCTACACCTTC. It encodes CSASGSGYTF.

This clonotype showed up just a few times. The chain employs TRBV4-1 and TRBJ2-7; D is perhaps TRBD2 (6 bases). Germline assignment: CDR1 MGHRA and CDR2 YSYEKL. Trimming shortened V by 0 bases and J by 4 bases, and 16 bases separated the two germline ends. The length of the CDR3 is 16 residues. CDR3 region: CASSQDPASADYEQYF. The CDR3 DNA reads as TGCGCCAGCAGCCAAGATCCCGCTAGCGCAGATTACGAGCAGTACTTC.

This chain joins TRBV27 and TRBJ2-3; D is ambiguous. CDR3 length equals 14 residues. CDR1 and CDR2 from the germline V gene are MNHEY and SMNVEV (reference sequence). V lost 6 bases to trimming and J lost 2 bases, with 12 bases between them. CDR3 bases: TGTGCCAGCAGGCCGCTCGATATCACAGATACGCAGTATTTT. This translates into CASRPLDITDTQYF.

The chain is built from TRBV20-1 and TRBJ2-7, with a weak D call TRBD2 (6 bases). Looked up from germline, CDR1 is DFQATT and CDR2 is SNEGSKA (reference sequence). The CDR3 spans 17 residues. Trimming took off 3 bases at V and 0 bases at J, with 21 bases between the two ends. The CDR3 sequence is CSARGRDSTFSSYEQYF. In nucleotides, the CDR3 is TGCAGTGCTAGGGGTAGGGACTCCACCTTTAGCTCCTACGAGCAGTACTTC.

V gene TRBV4-1 combines with J gene TRBJ2-7; maybe TRBD1 (5 bases). The germline V and J ends were trimmed by 0 bases and 0 bases, with 6 bases remaining between them. CDR1 MGHRA and CDR2 YSYEKL come from the germline V gene. The length of the CDR3 is 14 residues. CDR3 bases: TGCGCCAGCAGCCAAGACAGGGCCTCCTACGAGCAGTACTTC. It specifies CASSQDRASYEQYF.

This chain uses TRBV20-1 with TRBJ2-7; 12 bases are a match to TRBD2. Germline CDR1 and CDR2: DFQATT and SNEGSKA (reference sequence). The CDR3 has 14 residues. V lost 2 bases, J lost 4 bases, and 3 bases stayed unmatched. The CDR3 DNA follows: TGCAGTGCTAGAAGGACTAGCGGGATGTACGAGCAGTACTTC. Its translation is CSARRTSGMYEQYF.

This clonotype has just one count. This chain connects TRBV4-1 to TRBJ1-1, with a possible D match to TRBD1 (5 bases). The ends were cut back, 3 bases at V and 1 base at J, with 12 bases in the middle. The CDR3 consists of 15 residues. Germline V gives CDR1 MGHRA, CDR2 YSYEKL. The CDR3 reads CASSHPYTGNTEAFF. In DNA, the CDR3 is TGCGCCAGCAGCCATCCCTATACAGGGAACACTGAAGCTTTCTTT.

The gene calls are TRBV15 and TRBJ1-1; D is unresolved. The CDR3 is 14 residues long. Looked up from germline, CDR1 is LNHNV and CDR2 is YYDKDF (reference sequence). The V and J ends lost 1 base and 6 bases respectively, with 12 bases between them. The CDR3 spells CATSRGRERAEAFF. For the CDR3, the DNA is TGTGCCACCAGCAGAGGCAGAGAACGGGCTGAAGCTTTCTTT.

The chain carries TRBV27 and TRBJ1-2, with a weak D call TRBD1 (5 bases). Germline CDR1 and CDR2: MNHEY and SMNVEV (reference sequence). Between the trimmed V and J ends, which lost 2 bases and 4 bases, there was a span of 14 bases. The CDR3 is 15 amino acids. The CDR3 DNA follows: TGTGCCAGCAGTTTACAGCAGGGCGCCATCTATGGCTACACCTTC. Translating gives CASSLQQGAIYGYTF.

V and J are TRBV19 and TRBJ2-1; D gene ambiguous. Trimming stripped 5 bases from V and 3 bases from J, with 8 bases between. The CDR3 extends over 13 amino acids. Germline V lookup: CDR1 LNHDA, CDR2 SQIVND (reference sequence). CDR3 nucleotides: TGTGCCAGTAGTCCGACTGGCTACAATGAGCAGTTCTTC. The encoded protein is CASSPTGYNEQFF.